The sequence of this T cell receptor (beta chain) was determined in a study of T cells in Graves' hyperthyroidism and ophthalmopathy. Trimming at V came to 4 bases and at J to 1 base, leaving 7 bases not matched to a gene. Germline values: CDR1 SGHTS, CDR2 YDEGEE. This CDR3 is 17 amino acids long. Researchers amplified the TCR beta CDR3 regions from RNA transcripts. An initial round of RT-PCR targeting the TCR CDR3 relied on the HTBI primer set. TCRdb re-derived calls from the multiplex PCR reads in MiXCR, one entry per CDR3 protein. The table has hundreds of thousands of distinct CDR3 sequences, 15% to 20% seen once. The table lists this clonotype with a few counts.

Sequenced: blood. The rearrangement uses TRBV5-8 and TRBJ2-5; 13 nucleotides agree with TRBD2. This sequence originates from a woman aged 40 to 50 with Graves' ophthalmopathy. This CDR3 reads CASSPGLAGVTQETQYF. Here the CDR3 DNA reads TGTGCCAGCAGCCCTGGACTAGCGGGGGTGACCCAAGAGACCCAGTACTTC.